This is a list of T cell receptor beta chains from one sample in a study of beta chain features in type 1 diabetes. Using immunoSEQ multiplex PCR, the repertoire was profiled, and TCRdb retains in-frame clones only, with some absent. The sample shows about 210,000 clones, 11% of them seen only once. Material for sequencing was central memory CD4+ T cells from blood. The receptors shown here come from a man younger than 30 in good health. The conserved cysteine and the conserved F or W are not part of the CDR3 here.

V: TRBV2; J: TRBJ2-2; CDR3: ASSVNRDPGELF
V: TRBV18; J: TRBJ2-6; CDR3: ASSPISSGANVLT
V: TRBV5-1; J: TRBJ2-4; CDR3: ASSSQREGINIQY
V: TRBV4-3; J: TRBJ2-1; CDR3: ASSLTFSRSYNEQF
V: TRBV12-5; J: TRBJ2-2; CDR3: ASAPWGGTGELF
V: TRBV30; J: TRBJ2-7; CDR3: AWKGTGHLYEQY
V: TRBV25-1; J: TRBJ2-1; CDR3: ASSDRGLYNEQF
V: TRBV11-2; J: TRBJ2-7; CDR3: ASSPLRGGAYEQY
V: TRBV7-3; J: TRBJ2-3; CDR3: ASSLLARADTQY
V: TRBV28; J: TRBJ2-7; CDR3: ASSLIVGGPYEQY
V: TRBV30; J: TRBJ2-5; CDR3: AWSPQLAGGPKETQY
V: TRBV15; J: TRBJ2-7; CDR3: ATSRVLPNGGFYEQY
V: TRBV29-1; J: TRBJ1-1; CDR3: SVDTDRQNTEAF
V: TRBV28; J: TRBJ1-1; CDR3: ASGEFTGNTEAF
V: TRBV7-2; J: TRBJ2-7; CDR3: ASSLAGGPSPYEQY
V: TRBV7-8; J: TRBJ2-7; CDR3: ASSLVPGFSSYEQY
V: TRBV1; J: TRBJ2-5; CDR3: TSTPATSRETQY
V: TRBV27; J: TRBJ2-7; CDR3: ASSRRTGEGEQY
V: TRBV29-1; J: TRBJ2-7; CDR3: SVAPSAGGYEQY
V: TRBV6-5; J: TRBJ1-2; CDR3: ASSKGGGYT
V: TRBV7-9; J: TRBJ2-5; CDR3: ASSLGLAGLQETQY
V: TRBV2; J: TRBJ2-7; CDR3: ASSGLPGGDEQY
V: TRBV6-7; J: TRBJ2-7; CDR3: ASRQGYEQY
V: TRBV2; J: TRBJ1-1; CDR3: ASMQGGTEAF
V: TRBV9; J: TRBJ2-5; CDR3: ASSPYGTPETQY
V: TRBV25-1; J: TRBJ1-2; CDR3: ASSILRGDGYT
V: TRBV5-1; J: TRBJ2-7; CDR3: ASTFLAGGVSEQY
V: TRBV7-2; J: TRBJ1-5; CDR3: ASSLGWDQPQH